These 16 T cell receptor beta chains share one sample of origin, sequenced in a study of response to subunit inactivated influenza vaccine. MiXCR, applied by TCRdb to the RT-PCR reads, yields one record per CDR3 protein. The data show under 850,000 distinct CDR3 sequences, about a fifth seen once. The sample consisted of PBMCs from blood, taken 5 days after vaccination. The receptors stem from a man aged 45-65 years who received an inactivated influenza vaccine.

The rearrangement uses TRBV7-3 and TRBJ2-1; D remains unclear. Germline CDR1 and CDR2: SGHTA and FQGTGA. This CDR3 comprises 16 residues. V was shortened by 5 bases and J by 5 bases, with 19 bases between the two germline ends. CDR3 in amino acids: CASSATIQPGHNEQFF. The DNA of the CDR3 is TGTGCCAGCAGCGCGACCATCCAACCGGGCCACAATGAGCAGTTCTTC.

The CDR3 coding sequence is TGTGCCAGCAGGTCTAGGGGATACGAGCAGTACTTC. The encoded protein is CASRSRGYEQYF. This chain joins TRBV6-5 and TRBJ2-7; tentatively, D is TRBD1 (5 bases). The CDR3 contains 12 residues. The germline CDR1 and CDR2 sequences are MNHEY and SVGAGI. The germline V and J ends were trimmed by 6 bases and 4 bases, with 10 bases remaining between them.

There are a few counts of this clonotype. For the CDR3, the DNA is TGTGCCAGCAGCCAATCCCCGGGGCAGCACACTGAAGCTTTCTTT. It specifies CASSQSPGQHTEAFF. This rearrangement joins TRBV4-2 to TRBJ1-1; possible D gene TRBD1, 5 bases. This CDR3 spans 15 amino acids. CDR1 LGHNA and CDR2 YNFKEQ come from the germline V gene. Trimming took 2 bases from V and 3 from J, leaving 13 bases between them.

V is TRBV29-1 and J is TRBJ2-7; 8 bases fit TRBD1. V shed 6 bases and J 2 bases; nucleotides not matched to a gene: 9. The CDR3 is 14 amino acids. The germline V gene has CDR1 SQVTM and CDR2 ANQGSEA. For the CDR3, the DNA is TGCAGCGTAATTACCCGGACAGGGCCCTACGAGCAGTACTTC. Its protein product is CSVITRTGPYEQYF.

The chain uses TRBV12-3 or TRBV12-4 and TRBJ2-1; 10 nucleotides line up with TRBD2. The CDR3 length is 14 residues. The V segment lost 7 bases and the J segment 3 bases; nucleotides outside the gene matches: 3. The chain's CDR3 is CASIIAGGYNEQFF. Here the CDR3 DNA reads TGTGCCAGCATTATAGCGGGGGGCTACAATGAGCAGTTCTTC.

Only a few counts were recorded for this clonotype. The CDR3 nucleotides read TGTGCCAGCAGCGCTGGCCTCAATAGCGCTGAGCAGTTCTTC. Protein sequence: CASSAGLNSAEQFF. V usage is TRBV13 and J usage is TRBJ2-1; possible D gene TRBD2, 5 bases. Germline assignment: CDR1 PRHDT and CDR2 FYEKMQ (reference sequence). This CDR3 has 14 residues. V lost 5 bases and J lost 9, with 17 bases in between.

This clonotype was detected only a few times. The chain joins TRBV27 to TRBJ2-1; D might be TRBD1 (6 bases). Between the trimmed V and J ends, which lost 5 bases and 9 bases, there was a span of 17 bases. This CDR3 spans 14 amino acids. CDR1 is MNHEY and CDR2 is SMNVEV in the germline V gene (reference sequence). The CDR3 DNA reads TGTGCCAGCAGTCCCACAATCAGGGGCGGTGAGCAGTTCTTC. Amino acid sequence: CASSPTIRGGEQFF.

Only a few counts were recorded for this clonotype. CDR3 in DNA: TGTGCCAGCACCGCCGTCGTCCGTATTACCTCTGGGGCCAACGTCCTGACTTTC. It codes for CASTAVVRITSGANVLTF. The chain links TRBV12-3 or TRBV12-4 to TRBJ2-6; D gene unclear. This CDR3 is 18 amino acids long. V lost 7 bases to trimming and J lost 0 bases, with 19 bases between them.

This clonotype came up many times. V gene TRBV6-5 combines with J gene TRBJ2-3; 11 bases match TRBD2. Germline-derived CDR1 and CDR2 are MNHEY and SVGAGI. The CDR3 consists of 17 residues. The V gene end was trimmed by 4 bases and the J gene end by 4 bases; junction bases not matched to a gene: 10. CDR3 residues: CASSSGTSGRPPDTQYF. The CDR3 region has the DNA TGTGCCAGCAGTTCGGGGACTAGCGGAAGACCCCCAGATACGCAGTATTTT.

The V gene is TRBV20-1, the J gene TRBJ1-2, with unresolved D. CDR3 size: 11 residues. V was cut by 1 base and J by 8 bases, with 8 bases left in between. Germline V gives CDR1 DFQATT, CDR2 SNEGSKA (reference sequence). The CDR3 here is CSARAEGGYTF. The DNA of the CDR3 is TGCAGTGCTAGAGCCGAAGGCGGCTACACCTTC.

The chain combines TRBV6-5 with TRBJ2-4; perhaps TRBD1 as D (8 bases). In germline, CDR1 is MNHEY, CDR2 SVGAGI. The CDR3 consists of 17 residues. V was shortened by 0 bases and J by 8 bases, with 20 bases between the two germline ends. In DNA, the CDR3 is TGTGCCAGCAGTTACTCGTCCGTGGGGGAGGGACAGGACATTCAGTACTTC. Translation gives CASSYSSVGEGQDIQYF.

This clonotype was found a few times. This chain joins TRBV6-2 or TRBV6-3 and TRBJ2-2; D is perhaps TRBD1 (5 bases). In germline, CDR1 is MNHEY, CDR2 SVGEGT. Trimming left V 5 bases short and J 7 bases short, with 8 bases between. The CDR3 has 12 residues. CDR3 residues: CASSNQGGELFF. CDR3 bases: TGTGCCAGCAGTAATCAGGGCGGGGAGCTGTTTTTT.

This clonotype was seen a handful of times. The chain couples TRBV7-2 to TRBJ2-7, with TRBD2 matching 8 bases. The CDR3 runs to 15 residues. Looked up from germline, CDR1 is SGHTA and CDR2 is FQGNSA. Trimming cost V 5 bases and J 4 bases; bases outside gene matches: 10. The CDR3 region is CASSLSGRVGYEQYF. Written as DNA, the CDR3 is TGTGCCAGCAGCCTCTCCGGGAGGGTAGGGTACGAGCAGTACTTC.

The gene calls are TRBV9 and TRBJ2-1, with D possibly TRBD2 on 6 matching bases. CDR1 is SGDLS, CDR2 YYNGEE, per germline. The V and J ends lost 3 bases and 6 bases respectively, with 13 bases between them. This CDR3 comprises 14 residues. The CDR3 sequence is CASSETGVPNEQFF. The CDR3 region has the DNA TGTGCCAGCAGCGAGACGGGAGTCCCCAATGAGCAGTTCTTC. Using reference TRBV9 and TRBJ2-1 for the parts outside the CDR3, the full variable domain is DSGVTQTPKHLITATGQRVTLRCSPRSGDLSVYWYQQSLDQGLQFLIQYYNGEERAKGNILERFSAQQFPDLHSELNLSSLELGDSALYFCASSETGVPNEQFFGPGTRLTVL.

This clonotype was seen a handful of times. The rearrangement uses TRBV12-3 or TRBV12-4 and TRBJ1-3; no firm D call. The germline V and J ends were trimmed by 2 bases and 0 bases, with 5 bases remaining between them. This CDR3 has 14 residues. This CDR3 reads CASSLRHSGNTIYF. In nucleotides, the CDR3 is TGTGCCAGCAGTTTACGTCACTCTGGAAACACCATATATTTT.

The chain couples TRBV5-1 to TRBJ2-2, with 12 bases fitting TRBD2. The ends lost 4 bases at V and 2 bases at J; junction bases unmatched: 6. Per the germline V gene, CDR1 is SGHRS and CDR2 is YFSETQ. The length of the CDR3 is 17 residues. The CDR3 loop is CASSQLAGGLNTGELFF. The CDR3 bases are TGCGCCAGCAGCCAACTAGCGGGAGGACTTAACACCGGGGAGCTGTTTTTT.